This T cell receptor (beta chain) appears in the sequencing data of a study of blood T cell repertoires in COVID-19. Overall study context: Researchers got acute and convalescent COVID-19 samples from the United States, Italy and Spain. The analysed material was cDNA or gDNA that came from T cells, B-cell-depleted T cells, or PBMCs.

As handled by the study authors: Nucleated cell counts were estimated from reference gene primer amplification. TCRdb's copy holds only in-frame clones and misses some; the assay was immunoSEQ multiplex PCR. The V and J calls and the clone size are those of that table, but D and trimming were determined from the DNA. Among hundreds of thousands of clones listed, around 80% were seen once. CDR1 is MNHNS, CDR2 SASEGT, per germline. With V trimmed by 2 bases and J by 0 bases, 3 bases remained unmatched. This CDR3 contains 15 residues. Sample: peripheral blood. V gene TRBV6-1 combines with J gene TRBJ1-1; 7 bases are a match to TRBD1. This receptor was identified in a woman aged 80 or older with acute or convalescent COVID-19. In DNA form, the CDR3 reads TGTGCCAGCAGTGAAATGACAGGGTTGAACACTGAAGCTTTCTTT. Its protein is CASSEMTGLNTEAFF.